Listed below are T cell receptor beta chains from one sample, sequenced in a study of T cell responses to AZD1222 COVID-19 vaccine. Here immunoSEQ multiplex PCR was the method, and the copy in TCRdb shows in-frame clones only, minus some. The sample has 95,000 to 110,000 clones; approximately 88% are singletons. The sequenced sample was peripheral blood, obtained on day 0 of AZD1222 vaccination. Receptors were obtained from an adult in good health. The CDR3 runs from the conserved cysteine through the conserved F or W. D genes are given only for firm matches. Clone size is not always given. Where it is, it says once, few, many or a class for expanded clones.

d_call	v_call	clone_size	j_call	cdr3_nt	cdr3_aa
-	TRBV5-4	-	TRBJ1-1	TGTGCCAGCAGCTTGGTGGGGGGCTGGAACACTGAAGCTTTCTTT	CASSLVGGWNTEAFF
TRBD1	TRBV28	-	TRBJ1-1	TGTGCCAGCAGTCCTGGGACAGCCTTGGAGACTGAAGCTTTCTTT	CASSPGTALETEAFF
-	TRBV7-9	once	TRBJ2-2	TGTGCCAGCACCCAAGCGGTAGCTTACACCACCGGGGAGCTGTTTTTT	CASTQAVAYTTGELFF
TRBD1	TRBV28	-	TRBJ1-1	TGTGCCAGCAGGGCCAGGGGGCGCGCGAACACTGAAGCTTTCTTT	CASRARGRANTEAFF
-	TRBV3-1/TRBV3-2	-	TRBJ1-4	TGTGCCAGCAGCCCTCGACAGCTAACTAATGAAAAACTGTTTTTT	CASSPRQLTNEKLFF
-	TRBV27	-	TRBJ2-1	TGTGCCAGCAGTTCGAGGGAGGCCCACTACAATGAGCAGTTCTTC	CASSSREAHYNEQFF
TRBD2	TRBV28	-	TRBJ2-7	TGTGCCAGCACTCCTGGGGGACTAGCGGGAGGGGGCTCCTACGAGCAGTACTTC	CASTPGGLAGGGSYEQYF
TRBD1	TRBV5-1	-	TRBJ2-5	TGCGCCAGCAGCTTGGAGGGGAGGACAGGGGGTCAAGAGACCCAGTACTTC	CASSLEGRTGGQETQYF
-	TRBV6-1	-	TRBJ2-1	TGTGCCAGCAGTGACCGTCCCAGCTCCTACAATGAGCAGTTCTTC	CASSDRPSSYNEQFF
TRBD2	TRBV5-4	-	TRBJ2-3	TGTGCCAGCAGCTTAGCTAGCGGGAGCACAGATACGCAGTATTTT	CASSLASGSTDTQYF
TRBD2	TRBV28	-	TRBJ2-5	TGTGCCAGCAATCCGGGACTAGCAACGGAGACCCAGTACTTC	CASNPGLATETQYF
-	TRBV28	-	TRBJ2-7	TGTGCCAGCAGCATCGGGACCCTGACTGCTTATAGCTCCTACGAGCAGTACTTC	CASSIGTLTAYSSYEQYF
TRBD1	TRBV18	-	TRBJ1-1	TGTGCCAGCTCACCACAGGACAGGCGTAACACTGAAGCTTTCTTT	CASSPQDRRNTEAFF
TRBD2	TRBV7-2	-	TRBJ2-1	TGTGCCAGCAGCTCTACCGGGACTAGCGGGAGCAGTGAGCAGTTCTTC	CASSSTGTSGSSEQFF
-	TRBV5-6	-	TRBJ2-3	TGTGCCAGCAGCTTGACAGGGTCCCCAGATACGCAGTATTTT	CASSLTGSPDTQYF
TRBD2	TRBV18	-	TRBJ2-2	TGTGCCAGCTCACCACACCGACTAGCAGAAGAAACAGACACCGGGGAGCTGTTTTTT	CASSPHRLAEETDTGELFF
-	TRBV30	-	TRBJ1-5	TGTGCCTGGAGTGTGGGGGCCCGAAATCAGCCCCAGCATTTT	CAWSVGARNQPQHF
-	TRBV15	-	TRBJ1-4	TGTGCCACCAGCACGGACGTGGGAGGGGAAAAACTGTTTTTT	CATSTDVGGEKLFF
-	TRBV7-3	-	TRBJ2-1	TGTGCCAGCAGCCCCCGGGCGGGAACCTCCTACAATGAGCAGTTCTTC	CASSPRAGTSYNEQFF
-	TRBV28	-	TRBJ2-5	TGTGCCAGCAGTCAAGGCTGGGGCCGGCGCCACTTC	CASSQGWGRRHF
-	TRBV7-3	-	TRBJ2-2	TGTGCCAGCAGCCCCAAGGCGGGAACCGGGGAGCTGTTTTTT	CASSPKAGTGELFF
-	TRBV28	few	TRBJ1-6	TGTGCCAGCAGTTTCGTCAGTTCTCGCCTGAATAATTCACCCCTCCACTTT	CASSFVSSRLNNSPLHF